The 9 T cell receptor beta chains below all came from one sample that was sequenced in a study of blood T cell repertoires in COVID-19. The protocol was immunoSEQ multiplex PCR, while the TCRdb copy is restricted to in-frame clones and leaves out a portion. The sample lists 250,000 or so clones; approximately 90% were seen once. Sequencing input: PBMCs or T cells enriched from blood (not recorded which). These receptors were collected from a man aged 40-49 years who had been exposed to COVID-19.

V and J are TRBV5-1 and TRBJ1-1, with TRBD1 identical over 8 bases. Germline loops: CDR1 SGHRS, CDR2 YFSETQ. The CDR3 covers 15 residues. V lost 0 bases and J lost 5; bases outside the gene matches: 6. The CDR3 protein is CASSLAQGALTEAFF. Here the CDR3 DNA reads TGCGCCAGCAGCTTGGCCCAGGGGGCTTTAACTGAAGCTTTCTTT.

DNA for the CDR3: TGTGCCAGCAGCTTGGGGACTAGCGGATATAGTTCCTACAATGAGCAGTTCTTC. Residues: CASSLGTSGYSSYNEQFF. This chain joins TRBV5-4 and TRBJ2-1; 10 bases align to TRBD2. The CDR3 has 18 residues. Germline V CDR1 and CDR2: SGHNT, YYREEE (reference sequence). The V segment lost 0 bases and the J segment 1 base; nucleotides outside the gene matches: 7.

The chain links TRBV28 to TRBJ2-1, with unresolved D. This CDR3 comprises 13 residues. Trimming took 7 bases from V and 3 from J, leaving 10 bases between them. The germline CDR1 and CDR2 sequences are MDHEN and SYDVKM. CDR3 residues: CASNLGSYNEQFF. In nucleotides, the CDR3 is TGTGCCAGCAATCTAGGCAGCTACAATGAGCAGTTCTTC.

The chain links TRBV7-9 to TRBJ1-4; 7 nucleotides agree with TRBD1. Germline assignment: CDR1 SEHNR and CDR2 FQNEAQ (reference sequence). The CDR3 contains 14 residues. Trimming took 5 bases from V and 4 from J; bases not matched to a gene: 4. The CDR3 region has the DNA TGTGCCAGCAGCCGACAGGGACATAATGAAAAACTGTTTTTT. It encodes CASSRQGHNEKLFF.

The chain couples TRBV23-1 to TRBJ1-1; no firm D call. TRBV23-1 carries the ORF label, with uncertain function. Trimming pared 3 bases from V and 1 base from J, leaving 6 bases between. The CDR3 is 13 residues long. The CDR3 nucleotides are TGCGCCAGCAGTCATATATCGAACACTGAAGCTTTCTTT. Encoded protein: CASSHISNTEAFF.

This chain connects TRBV28 to TRBJ2-1; 8 positions agree with TRBD2. This CDR3 is built from 13 residues. J lost 7 bases, V lost 10 bases, and 9 bases had no gene match. Germline V gene sequence: CDR1 MDHEN, CDR2 SYDVKM. CDR3 protein: CATSKRELNEQFF. The CDR3 nucleotides are TGTGCCACCTCTAAGCGGGAGTTGAATGAGCAGTTCTTC.

The chain carries TRBV15 and TRBJ2-1, with D tentatively TRBD1 (5 bases). This CDR3 is built from 14 residues. V was clipped by 2 bases and J by 7 bases, with 12 bases between them. Per the germline V gene, CDR1 is LNHNV and CDR2 is YYDKDF (reference sequence). CDR3 sequence (DNA): TGTGCCACCAGCAGACAGGGTAGAAGAAATGAGCAGTTCTTC. This sequence encodes CATSRQGRRNEQFF.

The J gene is TRBJ1-6, the V gene TRBV7-9; the match to TRBD1 covers 7 bases. CDR1 SEHNR and CDR2 FQNEAQ come from the germline V gene (reference sequence). V dropped 7 bases and J dropped 0; count of bases not matched to a gene: 6. The length of the CDR3 is 16 residues. The CDR3 nucleotides are TGTGCCAGCACCGACAGGGAAGTCTCCTATAATTCACCCCTCCACTTT. Protein product: CASTDREVSYNSPLHF. The variable domain in full, completed from reference TRBV7-9 and TRBJ1-6, reads DTGVSQNPRHKITKRGQNVTFRCDPISEHNRLYWYRQTLGQGPEFLTYFQNEAQLEKSRLLSDRFSAERPKGSFSTLEIQRTEQGDSAMYLCASTDREVSYNSPLHFGNGTRLTVT.

J is TRBJ2-2 and V is TRBV10-3, with 9 bases fitting TRBD1. Germline CDR1 and CDR2: ENHRY and SYGVKD. This CDR3 spans 14 amino acids. The ends lost 9 bases at V and 5 bases at J; junction bases unmatched: 7. DNA for the CDR3: TGTGCCATGGGAAGGACAGGGGAAACCGGGGAGCTGTTTTTT. Translation gives CAMGRTGETGELFF.